This T cell receptor beta chain was identified during a study of T cell responses to AZD1222 COVID-19 vaccine. Study details: Whether given at about 4 or about 12 weeks, second doses were pooled. Regarding the study as a whole: Spike-specific TCRs gained breadth and depth after people received two AZD1222 doses.

Sequencing used immunoSEQ multiplex PCR; TCRdb keeps in-frame clones, though not all of them. The sample has some 120,000 clones; 80% to 85% are singletons. The CDR3 runs 13 residues. Germline-derived CDR1 and CDR2 are SGHDN and FVKESK. V was pared by 2 bases and J by 1 base, with 5 bases between. Details on this clone: Its specificity is not known.

The input for sequencing was peripheral blood, taken on day 0 of AZD1222 vaccination. This TCR was sampled from an adult in good health. This rearrangement joins TRBV14 to TRBJ1-2; no firm D call. The chain's CDR3 is CASSQTFNYGYTF. CDR3 sequence (DNA): TGTGCCAGCAGCCAAACATTTAACTATGGCTACACCTTC.